What follows describes a single TCR beta chain. Its antigen is undetermined. Extraction of RNA preceded its reverse transcription into cDNA, which served as the sequencing template. This table comes from immunoSEQ multiplex PCR, and its TCRdb copy is limited to in-frame clones, with some not included. The sample has 100,000 to 150,000 clones, 49% seen once. These data originate in a study of CD8+ T cells in alopecia areata. Study background: Treated patients were given 5 to 10 mg oral tofacitinib twice daily. The tofacitinib course ran for 6 to 18 months and was followed by 6 months off drug. Whole-study results and caveats: Normal skin's resident alphabeta T cells are also sequenced in scalp samples. Higher clonality than in normal scalp was seen in lesional scalp, especially alopecia totalis/universalis.

The CDR3 extends over 13 amino acids. Between the trimmed V and J ends, which lost 2 bases and 4 bases, there was a span of 11 bases. The V gene's germline CDR1 is GTSNPN and CDR2 SVGIG (reference sequence). The clonotype was recovered from a human donor with alopecia areata. Sequencing was performed on CD8+ T cells sorted from blood, taken at week 0. The genes are TRBV30 and TRBJ1-1; maybe TRBD1 (5 bases). The CDR3 region has the DNA TGTGCCTGGAGTTGGGACGCCGGCACTGAAGCTTTCTTT. This codes for CAWSWDAGTEAFF.